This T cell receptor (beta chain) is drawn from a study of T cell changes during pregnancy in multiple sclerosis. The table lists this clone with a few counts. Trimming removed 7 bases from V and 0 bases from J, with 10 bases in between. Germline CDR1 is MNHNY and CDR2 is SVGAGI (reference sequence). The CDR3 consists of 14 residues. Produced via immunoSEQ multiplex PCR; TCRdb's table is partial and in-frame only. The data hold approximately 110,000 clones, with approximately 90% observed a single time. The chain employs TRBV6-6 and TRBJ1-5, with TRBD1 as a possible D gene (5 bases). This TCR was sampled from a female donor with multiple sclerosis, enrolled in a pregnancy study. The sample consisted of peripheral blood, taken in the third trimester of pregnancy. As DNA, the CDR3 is TGTGCCAGCAACACAGGCCATAGCAATCAGCCCCAGCATTTT. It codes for CASNTGHSNQPQHF.